A single sample is the source of the 10 T cell receptor beta chains below, sequenced in a study of T cells after yellow fever vaccination. TCRdb reprocessed the 5' RACE reads with MiXCR, giving one entry per CDR3 protein. This table has more than 9,000 distinct CDR3 sequences, under 5% appearing once. Sequencing was performed on PBMCs, either bulk or a sorted T-cell subset (CD4+, CD8+, memory, or dextramer-sorted; not recorded which), taken roughly 14 days after the first yellow fever vaccination. The origin of the receptors is a man between 18 and 35 years old who received the YFV17D yellow fever vaccine.

This clonotype was recorded at least ten times. The chain joins TRBV10-3 to TRBJ1-6, with no clear D. Per germline, CDR1 ENHRY and CDR2 SYGVKD. The V and J ends lost 4 bases and 5 bases respectively, with 12 bases between them. CDR3 length equals 15 residues. The CDR3 here is CAISASLGDNSPLHF. Written as DNA, the CDR3 is TGTGCCATCAGTGCGTCTCTGGGAGATAATTCACCCCTCCACTTT.

This clonotype was detected a few times. The rearrangement uses TRBV28 and TRBJ1-1; D is perhaps TRBD1 (6 bases). Germline V gene sequence: CDR1 MDHEN, CDR2 SYDVKM. CDR3 size: 14 residues. Deletions cut 7 bases from V and 5 bases from J, with 17 bases between. In nucleotides, the CDR3 is TGTGCCAGCACCGGGACACCCAGGGGTACTGAAGCTTTCTTT. This sequence encodes CASTGTPRGTEAFF.

This clonotype was counted at least ten times. The rearrangement links TRBV24-1 to TRBJ2-5, with D tentatively TRBD1 (7 bases). Trimming shortened V by 3 bases and J by 1 base, and 17 bases separated the two germline ends. The CDR3 covers 17 residues. CDR1 is KGHDR, CDR2 SFDVKD, per germline. The CDR3: CATSDAGKGTVQETQYF. The CDR3 nucleotides are TGTGCCACCAGTGATGCGGGAAAAGGGACAGTCCAAGAGACCCAGTACTTC.

The rearrangement uses TRBV10-2 and TRBJ2-2; 8 positions agree with TRBD2. The CDR3 is 15 amino acids. V lost 10 bases to trimming and J lost 4 bases; unmatched junction nucleotides: 11. From germline, CDR1 is WSHSY and CDR2 SAAADI. CDR3 protein: CAILPTGGSTGELFF. The CDR3 coding sequence is TGCGCCATACTTCCTACGGGGGGGAGCACCGGGGAGCTGTTTTTT.

This clonotype was detected many times. V usage is TRBV11-2 and J usage is TRBJ2-7, with D tentatively TRBD2 (5 bases). Trimming stripped 3 bases from V and 3 bases from J, with 15 bases between. Germline CDR1 reads SGHAT; CDR2 reads FQNNGV. The CDR3 is 15 amino acids. DNA of the CDR3: TGTGCCAGCAGCTTGCCGGGGAGATTGAGCTACGAGCAGTACGTC. Its protein is CASSLPGRLSYEQYV.

This clonotype is medium-sized by share. The chain has TRBV5-1 and TRBJ2-3; the D is unclear. The length of the CDR3 is 14 residues. Between the trimmed V and J ends, which lost 5 bases and 6 bases, there was a span of 16 bases. Germline CDR1 reads SGHRS; CDR2 reads YFSETQ. The CDR3 bases are TGCGCCAGCAGTTCCAATCTTGATGTTGATACGCAGTATTTT. This encodes CASSSNLDVDTQYF.

This clonotype rates as medium-sized. The chain joins TRBV5-1 to TRBJ2-7; no reliable D call. The germline V and J ends were trimmed by 0 bases and 7 bases, with 5 bases remaining between them. CDR1 SGHRS and CDR2 YFSETQ come from the germline V gene. The CDR3 has 11 amino acids. CDR3 sequence: CASSLAREQYF. The CDR3 bases are TGCGCCAGCAGCTTGGCACGGGAGCAGTACTTC.

This clonotype was picked up many times. The chain joins TRBV5-1 to TRBJ2-7; no clear D gene. This CDR3 spans 14 amino acids. Between the trimmed V and J ends, which lost 2 bases and 5 bases, there was a span of 14 bases. CDR1 and CDR2 from the germline V gene are SGHRS and YFSETQ. The CDR3 DNA follows: TGCGCCAGCAGCTTCTCCCCAGAGCTCGACGAGCAGTACTTC. It specifies CASSFSPELDEQYF.

This clonotype came up many times. The chain combines TRBV7-3 with TRBJ2-2; 8 nucleotides align to TRBD2. After removal of 6 bases from V and 3 bases from J, the junction contained 9 bases not matched to a gene. Germline assignment: CDR1 SGHTA and CDR2 FQGTGA. The CDR3 sequence is 16 residues long. As DNA, the CDR3 is TGTGCCAGCAGACCTGAAGCGGGGGACCACACCGGGGAGCTGTTTTTT. It specifies CASRPEAGDHTGELFF.

Relative to its sample, this clonotype is medium-sized. The chain uses TRBV29-1 and TRBJ2-4; D is undetermined. The germline V gene encodes CDR1 SQVTM and CDR2 ANQGSEA. V lost 6 bases and J 6 bases, leaving 12 bases between the germline ends. This CDR3 is 12 amino acids long. CDR3 protein: CSVEPIGNIQYF. The CDR3 nucleotides are TGCAGCGTGGAACCGATCGGAAACATTCAGTACTTC.